The rows below give T cell receptor beta chains drawn from one sample of a study of blood T cell repertoires in COVID-19. Using immunoSEQ multiplex PCR, the repertoire was profiled, and TCRdb retains in-frame clones only, with some absent. Here the sample spans fewer than 350,000 clones, about 91% being singletons. The specimen was peripheral blood. These TCRs come from a young man with COVID-19, enrolled during active disease. Both conserved end residues are part of each CDR3. D genes are given only for firm matches.

d_call	v_call	j_call	cdr3_aa
TRBD1	TRBV5-6	TRBJ2-5	CASSSGQGARETQYF
TRBD1	TRBV9	TRBJ1-6	CASRWGRGTGHSPLHF
-	TRBV24-1	TRBJ2-7	CATSDLQSYEQYF
TRBD1	TRBV4-2	TRBJ1-1	CASSHPLRTGGGGIAFF
TRBD2	TRBV7-2	TRBJ2-7	CASSSPGLAPLSEQYF
TRBD2	TRBV11-3	TRBJ2-1	CASSLGTSGGANEQFF
-	TRBV6-5	TRBJ1-1	CASSYSPGDTEAFF
TRBD2	TRBV6-5	TRBJ2-7	CASSPTGGRYEQYF
TRBD2	TRBV3-1/TRBV3-2	TRBJ2-2	CASSPLGGTGVTGELFF
-	TRBV10-3	TRBJ2-5	CAITRGLQETQYF
TRBD1	TRBV5-1	TRBJ2-5	CASSRGQEEETQYF
TRBD1	TRBV3-1/TRBV3-2	TRBJ1-3	CASSQGPGGTGNTIYF
TRBD1	TRBV7-3	TRBJ1-2	CASSKKTGVSGYTF
TRBD2	TRBV19	TRBJ2-7	CASSRETSGSYEQYF
-	TRBV5-1	TRBJ2-6	CASSLRGADGANVLTF
-	TRBV19	TRBJ1-1	CASSIIYRNTEAFF
TRBD2	TRBV5-1	TRBJ2-3	CASSLRTSGSDINTQYF
TRBD1	TRBV11-1	TRBJ1-6	CASSPQGARNSPLHF
TRBD2	TRBV15	TRBJ2-1	CATSRGTSGSNEQFF
TRBD2	TRBV9	TRBJ2-2	CASSVGGGTGELFF
-	TRBV15	TRBJ1-1	CATQGILGNTEAFF
-	TRBV5-8	TRBJ2-5	CASSAGVLTDQETQYF
-	TRBV6-2/TRBV6-3	TRBJ2-7	CASSLGQLYEQYF
-	TRBV28	TRBJ2-2	CASSWIRKRATGELFF
-	TRBV6-5	TRBJ1-1	CASSHGPLPNTEAFF
-	TRBV29-1	TRBJ2-7	CSVAGGQGGGYEQYF
-	TRBV11-2	TRBJ2-3	CASGDRGTDTQYF
-	TRBV5-1	TRBJ1-1	CASSFSGLTEAFF
-	TRBV5-4	TRBJ2-7	CASSPPPAASSYEQYF
-	TRBV6-6	TRBJ2-1	CASSPRGTPPNNEQFF
-	TRBV3-1/TRBV3-2	TRBJ2-3	CASSQAGSDTQYF
-	TRBV6-1	TRBJ1-2	CASSEIRGPYGYTF
-	TRBV5-6	TRBJ2-7	CASSFNHWLDPYF
TRBD1	TRBV9	TRBJ1-1	CASSSPGQGNTEAFF
-	TRBV4-3	TRBJ2-5	CASSHRRTQETQYF
TRBD2	TRBV19	TRBJ2-3	CASSIASASGGASTDTQYF
-	TRBV19	TRBJ2-7	CASSIDSTRFLDEQYF
TRBD2	TRBV11-2	TRBJ2-7	CASSYGTNYEQYF
-	TRBV5-4	TRBJ2-7	CASSLYYEQYF
TRBD2	TRBV6-2/TRBV6-3	TRBJ2-3	CASSRGLAGGRGTDTQYF
TRBD1	TRBV4-1	TRBJ1-2	CASSQGGGSYGYTF
-	TRBV6-5	TRBJ1-4	CASSYSAGVGEKLFF
-	TRBV3-1/TRBV3-2	TRBJ1-2	CASSQTRTDYYGYTF
-	TRBV9	TRBJ2-7	CASSVGAGTYEQYF
TRBD1	TRBV7-2	TRBJ1-2	CASSSGGAYGYTF
TRBD1	TRBV19	TRBJ1-5	CASKTGGAGNQPQHF
-	TRBV4-1	TRBJ2-7	CASSQVVVSYEQYF
TRBD1	TRBV14	TRBJ1-1	CASSRSGDRGRANTEAFF
-	TRBV7-9	TRBJ1-5	CASSLSRGSGVQPQHF
TRBD2	TRBV5-1	TRBJ2-7	CASSLSKAGTSGNDEQYF
-	TRBV10-3	TRBJ1-2	CAISDTANYGYTF
-	TRBV7-3	TRBJ2-1	CASSLSDSSYNEQFF
TRBD2	TRBV19	TRBJ2-5	CACSMPRFWGAGGLKSQETQYF
-	TRBV6-5	TRBJ2-2	CASKVGSPTGELFF